The 5 T cell receptor beta chains in this list originate from one sample, sequenced in a study of T cell repertoires in cytomegalovirus infection. TCRdb recomputed calls from the reads with MiXCR, one row per CDR3 protein. The sample has around 800,000 distinct CDR3 sequences, over 25% seen once. Which antigens these TCRs recognize remains unknown. The sequenced sample was cultured CD8+ T cells from PBMCs, obtained from culture after CMV antigen stimulation. These receptors were collected from a human donor in good health (CMV status not recorded). Some clones in this sample may be carry-over from other donors' samples.

This clonotype was seen only a few times. The CDR3 DNA sequence: TGTGCCAGCAGCTTAAGACAGGGTGGGTTTGGGGTGAACACTGAAGCTTTCTTT. It encodes CASSLRQGGFGVNTEAFF. V usage is TRBV7-9 and J usage is TRBJ1-1, with 7 nucleotides matching TRBD1. The CDR3 is made up of 18 amino acids. In germline, CDR1 is SEHNR, CDR2 FQNEAQ (reference sequence). The V segment lost 2 bases and the J segment 0 bases; nucleotides outside the gene matches: 12.

In its sample, this clonotype was seen a few times. The chain couples TRBV7-2 to TRBJ1-1, with a weak D call TRBD1 (5 bases). Trimming left V 5 bases short and J 6 bases short, with 13 bases between. The CDR3 has 13 residues. Germline V CDR1 and CDR2: SGHTA, FQGNSA. CDR3 nucleotide sequence: TGTGCCAGCAGCGAAATCGGGGGGTCTGAAGCTTTCTTT. It is translated as CASSEIGGSEAFF.

The rearrangement links TRBV27 to TRBJ1-2; no firm D call. The V gene lost 3 bases and the J gene lost 7 bases, with 12 bases spanning the gap. Germline values: CDR1 MNHEY, CDR2 SMNVEV (reference sequence). The CDR3 contains 13 residues. CDR3 DNA sequence: TGTGCCAGCAGTTTGAGACGTTTCGGTGGCTACACCTTC. Protein: CASSLRRFGGYTF.

The V call is TRBV6-1, the J call TRBJ2-5; D ambiguous. CDR3 length: 15 residues. The germline V gene has CDR1 MNHNS and CDR2 SASEGT. V lost 0 bases and J 4 bases, leaving 12 bases between the germline ends. CDR3 amino acids: CASSEAASAVETQYF. CDR3 bases: TGTGCCAGCAGTGAAGCGGCGTCGGCTGTAGAGACCCAGTACTTC.

The chain recombines TRBV4-1 with TRBJ1-2; D uncertain. This CDR3 has 15 amino acids. Trimming shortened V by 0 bases and J by 2 bases, and 10 bases separated the two germline ends. In germline, CDR1 is MGHRA, CDR2 YSYEKL. DNA for the CDR3: TGCGCCAGCAGCCAAGACCCTCAAGGGAACTATGGCTACACCTTC. Amino acids: CASSQDPQGNYGYTF.